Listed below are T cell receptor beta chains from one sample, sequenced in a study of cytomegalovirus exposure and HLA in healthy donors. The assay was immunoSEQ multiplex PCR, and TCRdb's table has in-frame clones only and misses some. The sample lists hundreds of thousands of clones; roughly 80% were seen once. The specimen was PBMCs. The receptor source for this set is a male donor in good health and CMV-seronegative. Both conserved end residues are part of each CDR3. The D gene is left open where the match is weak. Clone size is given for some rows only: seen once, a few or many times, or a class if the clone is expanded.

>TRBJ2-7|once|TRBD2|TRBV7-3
CASSLTGGYEQYF
TGTGCCAGCAGCTTAACGGGGGGGTACGAGCAGTACTTC
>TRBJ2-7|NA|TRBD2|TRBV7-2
CASSPQGRAGGYEQYF
TGTGCCAGCAGCCCACAGGGCAGAGCGGGAGGCTACGAGCAGTACTTC
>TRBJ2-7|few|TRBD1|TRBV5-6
CASRRQQGVSYEQYF
TGTGCCAGCAGGCGTCAACAGGGGGTCAGCTACGAGCAGTACTTC
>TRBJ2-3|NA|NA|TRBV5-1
CASSPSKGRDTQYF
TGCGCCAGCAGCCCCAGTAAGGGGAGGGATACGCAGTATTTT
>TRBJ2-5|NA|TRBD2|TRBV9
CASSPRTRLGSGETQYF
TGTGCCAGCAGCCCCAGGACTAGGCTTGGGTCCGGAGAGACCCAGTACTTC
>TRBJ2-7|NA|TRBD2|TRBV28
CASSSSGATYEQYF
TGTGCCAGCAGCTCTAGCGGGGCAACCTACGAGCAGTACTTC
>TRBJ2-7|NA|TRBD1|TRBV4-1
CASSLTTGGSYEQYF
TGCGCCAGCAGCCTAACGACAGGGGGCTCCTACGAGCAGTACTTC
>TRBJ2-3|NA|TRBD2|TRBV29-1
CSVPSISGSTDTQYF
TGCAGCGTCCCCTCTATTAGCGGGAGCACAGATACGCAGTATTTT
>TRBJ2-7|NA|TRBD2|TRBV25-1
CASSESRTSGGSYEQYF
TGTGCCAGCAGTGAATCCCGGACTAGCGGGGGGTCCTACGAGCAGTACTTC
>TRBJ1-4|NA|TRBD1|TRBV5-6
CASSLGQGGEKLFF
TGTGCCAGCAGCCTGGGACAGGGTGGCGAAAAACTGTTTTTT
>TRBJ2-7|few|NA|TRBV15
CATSRELRATYEQYF
TGTGCCACCAGCAGAGAGTTGCGGGCGACCTACGAGCAGTACTTC
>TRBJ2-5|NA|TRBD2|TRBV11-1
CASSPHGLAGVGETQYF
TGTGCCAGCAGCCCCCATGGGCTAGCGGGAGTAGGGGAGACCCAGTACTTC
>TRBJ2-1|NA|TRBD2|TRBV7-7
CASSLAWTSGNEQFF
TGTGCTAGCAGCTTAGCGTGGACTAGCGGCAATGAGCAGTTCTTC
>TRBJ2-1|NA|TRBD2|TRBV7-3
CASSLTPLAGYNEQFF
TGTGCCAGCAGCTTAACGCCACTAGCGGGTTACAATGAGCAGTTCTTC
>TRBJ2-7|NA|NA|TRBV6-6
CASSSPGRADYEQYF
TGTGCCAGCAGTTCCCCTGGCAGGGCGGATTACGAGCAGTACTTC
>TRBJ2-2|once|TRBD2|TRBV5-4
CASSLGLANTGELFF
TGTGCCAGCAGCTTAGGACTAGCGAACACCGGGGAGCTGTTTTTT
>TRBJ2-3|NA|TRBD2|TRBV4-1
CASSQGGRTTDTQYF
TGCGCCAGCAGCCAGGGCGGGAGAACCACAGATACGCAGTATTTT
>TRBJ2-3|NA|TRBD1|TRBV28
CASTSLGRGPSDTQYF
TGTGCCAGCACCTCGTTGGGCAGGGGGCCGTCAGATACGCAGTATTTT
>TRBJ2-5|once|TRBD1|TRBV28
CASSTGGLETQYF
TGTGCCAGCAGTACAGGGGGGCTAGAGACCCAGTACTTC
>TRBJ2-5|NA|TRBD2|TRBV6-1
CASSLAGGPETQYF
TGTGCCAGCAGTTTAGCGGGAGGGCCGGAGACCCAGTACTTC
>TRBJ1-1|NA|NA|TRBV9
CASSVDPEVLNTEAFF
TGTGCCAGCAGCGTAGACCCGGAGGTGCTGAACACTGAAGCTTTCTTT
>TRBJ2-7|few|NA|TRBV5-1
CASSLAGIEQYF
TGCGCCAGCAGCTTGGCCGGGATCGAGCAGTACTTC
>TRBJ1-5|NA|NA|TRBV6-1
CASSGGRNQPQHF
TGTGCCAGCAGTGGAGGGAGAAATCAGCCCCAGCATTTT
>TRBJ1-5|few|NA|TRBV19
CASRGLGGNQPQHF
TGTGCCAGTAGAGGGTTGGGGGGAAATCAGCCCCAGCATTTT
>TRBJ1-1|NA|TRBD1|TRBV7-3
CASSVTGTGGTEAFF
TGTGCCAGCAGCGTAACCGGGACAGGGGGAACTGAAGCTTTCTTT
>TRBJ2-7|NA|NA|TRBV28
CASSLQGSSYEQYF
TGTGCCAGCAGTTTGCAGGGAAGCTCCTACGAGCAGTACTTC
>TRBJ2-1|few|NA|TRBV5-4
CASSNRRSYNEQFF
TGTGCCAGCAGCAATAGAAGGAGCTACAATGAGCAGTTCTTC
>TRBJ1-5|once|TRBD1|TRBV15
CATSRGVQGISNQPQHF
TGTGCCACCAGCAGAGGGGTACAGGGGATCAGCAATCAGCCCCAGCATTTT
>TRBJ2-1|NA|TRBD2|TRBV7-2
CASSLLAGGSYNEQFF
TGTGCCAGCAGCCTACTAGCGGGAGGCTCCTACAATGAGCAGTTCTTC
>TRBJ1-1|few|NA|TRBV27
CASSLSVNTEAFF
TGTGCCAGCAGTTTATCCGTGAACACTGAAGCTTTCTTT
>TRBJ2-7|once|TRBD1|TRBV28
CASSSPGQGDNEQYF
TGTGCCAGCAGTTCCCCCGGACAGGGGGATAACGAGCAGTACTTC
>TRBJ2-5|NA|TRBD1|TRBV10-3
CAISYRDRGRETQYF
TGTGCCATCAGTTACCGGGACAGGGGGAGGGAGACCCAGTACTTC
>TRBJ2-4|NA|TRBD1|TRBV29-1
CSGGQGLNIQYF
TGCAGCGGGGGACAGGGGTTAAACATTCAGTACTTC
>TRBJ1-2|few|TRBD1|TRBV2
CASDDRARSGYTF
TGTGCCAGCGATGACAGGGCGCGTTCGGGCTACACCTTC
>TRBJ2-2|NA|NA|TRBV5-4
CASSLHQGNTGELFF
TGTGCCAGCAGCTTACACCAGGGGAACACCGGGGAGCTGTTTTTT
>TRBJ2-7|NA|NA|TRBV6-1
CASSGRAEGPYEQYF
TGTGCCAGCAGCGGCCGGGCGGAGGGGCCCTACGAGCAGTACTTC
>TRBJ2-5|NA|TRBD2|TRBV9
CASSVGLVSETQYF
TGTGCCAGCAGCGTCGGACTAGTTTCTGAGACCCAGTACTTC
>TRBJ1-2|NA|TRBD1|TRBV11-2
CASSLGQGAFWGGYTF
TGTGCCAGCAGCTTGGGACAGGGGGCGTTTTGGGGTGGCTACACCTTC
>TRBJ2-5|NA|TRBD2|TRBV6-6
CASTLAGGETQYF
TGTGCCAGCACCTTAGCGGGAGGCGAGACCCAGTACTTC
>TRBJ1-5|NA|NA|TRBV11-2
CASSRQSNQPQHF
TGTGCCAGCAGCCGACAGAGCAATCAGCCCCAGCATTTT
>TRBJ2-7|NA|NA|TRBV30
CAWSAPGVYEQYF
TGTGCCTGGAGTGCCCCGGGAGTTTACGAGCAGTACTTC
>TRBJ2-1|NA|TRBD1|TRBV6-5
CASSPLGTGGYEQFF
TGTGCCAGCAGTCCACTTGGGACAGGGGGATATGAGCAGTTCTTC